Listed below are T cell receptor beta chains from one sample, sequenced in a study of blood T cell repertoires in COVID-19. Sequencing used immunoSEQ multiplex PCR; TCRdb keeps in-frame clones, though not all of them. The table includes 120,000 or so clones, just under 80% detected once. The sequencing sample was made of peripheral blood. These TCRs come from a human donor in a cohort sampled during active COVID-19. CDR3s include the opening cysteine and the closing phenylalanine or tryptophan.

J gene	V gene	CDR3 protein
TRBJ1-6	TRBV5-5	CASSPGNNSPLHF
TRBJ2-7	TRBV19	CASSTSGTAPYEQYF
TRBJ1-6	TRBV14	CASRRGTDSPLHF
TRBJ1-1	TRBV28	CASSLISREAFF
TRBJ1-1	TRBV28	CASSNRVKAFF
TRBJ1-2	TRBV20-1	CSASYRVYDGYTF
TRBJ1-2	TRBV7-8	CASSFGDSYGYTF
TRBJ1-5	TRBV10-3	CATIQILGGPQHF
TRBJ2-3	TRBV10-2	CASSQTSDADTQYF
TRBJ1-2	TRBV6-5	CASTLTGSGYTF
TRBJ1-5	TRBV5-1	CASSLEGGAVQPQHF
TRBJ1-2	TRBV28	CASSRGQGNGYTF
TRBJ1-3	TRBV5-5	CASSLGQGRNTIYF
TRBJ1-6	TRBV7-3	CASSLMGQGNSPLHF
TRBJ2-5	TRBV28	CASSHSGGDRETQYF
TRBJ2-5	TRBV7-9	CASSLGLGGETQYF
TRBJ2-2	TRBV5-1	CASGIQGSTGELFF
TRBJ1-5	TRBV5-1	CASSFGHPDQPQHF
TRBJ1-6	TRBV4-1	CASSQDWLAGSYNSPLHF
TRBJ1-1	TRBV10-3	CAISDRDRGEAFF
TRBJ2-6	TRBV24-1	CATSDARSGSGANVLTF
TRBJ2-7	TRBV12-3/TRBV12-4	CASSLGGFYEQYF